This is a list of T cell receptor beta chains from one sample in a study of T cell responses to AZD1222 COVID-19 vaccine. The assay was immunoSEQ multiplex PCR, and TCRdb's table has in-frame clones only and misses some. Seen here are 90,000 to 120,000 clones, more than 75% observed once, and the top ten hold 22%. Sequenced material: peripheral blood, taken on day 0 of AZD1222 vaccination. Source of these receptors: an adult in good health. Each CDR3 is given with its conserved first and last residue. A D gene is named only where the DNA matches it firmly. Size is stated for part of the rows, as once, few or many counts, or as a class when the clone is expanded.

j_call: TRBJ2-2
v_call: TRBV7-9
clone_size: .
d_call: TRBD1
cdr3_aa: CASSLDRDWGELFF
cdr3_nt: TGTGCCAGCAGCCTCGACAGGGATTGGGGGGAGCTGTTTTTT

j_call: TRBJ2-2
v_call: TRBV7-9
clone_size: .
d_call: .
cdr3_aa: CASSLRPNTGELFF
cdr3_nt: TGTGCCAGCAGCTTACGGCCGAACACCGGGGAGCTGTTTTTT

j_call: TRBJ2-7
v_call: TRBV15
clone_size: .
d_call: TRBD1
cdr3_aa: CATSREALAGGSYEQYF
cdr3_nt: TGTGCCACCAGCAGAGAGGCTTTGGCAGGGGGCTCCTACGAGCAGTACTTC

j_call: TRBJ2-7
v_call: TRBV11-3
clone_size: .
d_call: .
cdr3_aa: CASSRGRGYEQYF
cdr3_nt: TGTGCCAGCAGCCGGGGCAGGGGATACGAGCAGTACTTC

j_call: TRBJ2-1
v_call: TRBV7-3
clone_size: .
d_call: .
cdr3_aa: CASGNTAGNNEQFF
cdr3_nt: TGTGCCAGCGGCAATACGGCCGGTAACAATGAGCAGTTCTTC

j_call: TRBJ2-3
v_call: TRBV10-3
clone_size: few
d_call: TRBD1
cdr3_aa: CAISEGQGKPSTDTQYF
cdr3_nt: TGTGCCATCAGTGAAGGACAGGGGAAACCTAGCACAGATACGCAGTATTTT

j_call: TRBJ1-5
v_call: TRBV12-3/TRBV12-4
clone_size: .
d_call: .
cdr3_aa: CASSLGQPQHF
cdr3_nt: TGTGCCAGCAGTTTAGGGCAGCCCCAGCATTTT

j_call: TRBJ1-5
v_call: TRBV19
clone_size: .
d_call: .
cdr3_aa: CASSTYGGAGNQPQHF
cdr3_nt: TGTGCCAGTAGTACGTACGGGGGCGCGGGCAATCAGCCCCAGCATTTT

j_call: TRBJ1-2
v_call: TRBV6-6
clone_size: .
d_call: .
cdr3_aa: CASSSPPDGNGYTF
cdr3_nt: TGTGCCAGCAGCTCGCCACCCGACGGAAATGGCTACACCTTC

j_call: TRBJ2-7
v_call: TRBV29-1
clone_size: once
d_call: .
cdr3_aa: CSVEGTPGPSYEQYF
cdr3_nt: TGCAGCGTCGAAGGGACACCCGGACCCTCCTACGAGCAGTACTTC

j_call: TRBJ1-1
v_call: TRBV6-4
clone_size: .
d_call: .
cdr3_aa: CASSDTNRGTEAFF
cdr3_nt: TGTGCCAGCAGTGACACTAATCGGGGCACTGAAGCTTTCTTT

j_call: TRBJ2-3
v_call: TRBV9
clone_size: once
d_call: .
cdr3_aa: CASRGDGDTQYF
cdr3_nt: TGTGCCAGCAGGGGTGATGGAGATACGCAGTATTTT

j_call: TRBJ1-1
v_call: TRBV5-1
clone_size: .
d_call: .
cdr3_aa: CASRRAGPPADTEAFF
cdr3_nt: TGCGCCAGCAGGAGGGCGGGGCCCCCAGCGGACACTGAAGCTTTCTTT

j_call: TRBJ2-1
v_call: TRBV19
clone_size: .
d_call: TRBD1
cdr3_aa: CASSTDRAGYNEQFF
cdr3_nt: TGTGCCAGTAGTACGGACAGGGCTGGCTACAATGAGCAGTTCTTC

j_call: TRBJ1-5
v_call: TRBV6-5
clone_size: .
d_call: TRBD1
cdr3_aa: CASSQDRDAPQHF
cdr3_nt: TGTGCCAGCAGTCAGGACAGGGATGCGCCCCAGCATTTT

j_call: TRBJ1-4
v_call: TRBV7-9
clone_size: .
d_call: .
cdr3_aa: CASSLVSPNEKLFF
cdr3_nt: TGTGCCAGCAGCTTAGTGAGTCCTAATGAAAAACTGTTTTTT

j_call: TRBJ1-4
v_call: TRBV6-5
clone_size: .
d_call: .
cdr3_aa: CASNTGIQNEKLFF
cdr3_nt: TGTGCCAGCAATACAGGGATTCAAAATGAAAAACTGTTTTTT

j_call: TRBJ1-2
v_call: TRBV19
clone_size: .
d_call: .
cdr3_aa: CASSIKAAVNYGYTF
cdr3_nt: TGTGCCAGTAGTATTAAGGCAGCCGTTAACTATGGCTACACCTTC

j_call: TRBJ2-2
v_call: TRBV7-6
clone_size: .
d_call: TRBD2
cdr3_aa: CASSLAAGGGTGELFF
cdr3_nt: TGTGCCAGCAGCTTAGCCGCGGGAGGGGGCACCGGGGAGCTGTTTTTT

j_call: TRBJ2-4
v_call: TRBV7-2
clone_size: .
d_call: .
cdr3_aa: CASSSKPRGFSAKNIQYF
cdr3_nt: TGTGCCAGCAGCTCCAAACCCCGAGGGTTTTCGGCCAAAAACATTCAGTACTTC

j_call: TRBJ2-7
v_call: TRBV14
clone_size: few
d_call: .
cdr3_aa: CASSQGRDRRYEQYF
cdr3_nt: TGTGCCAGCAGCCAAGGCCGCGACAGACGCTACGAGCAGTACTTC

j_call: TRBJ2-5
v_call: TRBV7-6
clone_size: few
d_call: TRBD1
cdr3_aa: CASSSTQGVQETQYF
cdr3_nt: TGTGCCAGCAGTTCAACACAGGGGGTCCAAGAGACCCAGTACTTC

j_call: TRBJ2-1
v_call: TRBV28
clone_size: .
d_call: TRBD2
cdr3_aa: CASSSAGAFGNEQFF
cdr3_nt: TGTGCCAGCAGCTCAGCGGGGGCCTTCGGAAATGAGCAGTTCTTC

j_call: TRBJ1-5
v_call: TRBV12-3/TRBV12-4
clone_size: .
d_call: .
cdr3_aa: CASTAHSNQPQHF
cdr3_nt: TGTGCCAGCACCGCTCACAGTAATCAGCCCCAGCATTTT

j_call: TRBJ2-7
v_call: TRBV3-1/TRBV3-2
clone_size: .
d_call: TRBD1
cdr3_aa: CATEDRATYEQYF
cdr3_nt: TGTGCCACAGAGGACAGGGCTACCTACGAGCAGTACTTC

j_call: TRBJ1-4
v_call: TRBV19
clone_size: .
d_call: .
cdr3_aa: CASSIIVGVRTNEKLFF
cdr3_nt: TGTGCCAGTAGTATTATTGTTGGGGTACGGACTAATGAAAAACTGTTTTTT

j_call: TRBJ2-3
v_call: TRBV15
clone_size: few
d_call: TRBD1
cdr3_aa: CATSTKPRQGDTQYF
cdr3_nt: TGTGCCACCAGCACCAAACCCCGACAGGGAGATACGCAGTATTTT